This entry is about one T cell receptor (beta chain). There is no known antigen for this receptor. Within one base of it there is no much larger clone, and no base qualities were kept. These data originate in a study of T cell responses to AZD1222 COVID-19 vaccine (dated by TCRdb to about 2021). A note on the overall study: A total of more than 230 trial participants underwent TCR sequencing, of whom 207 received two doses of AZD1222 and 26 received two doses of the MenACWY control vaccine. Trial participants were enrolled by age into 18-55, 56-69 and 70-plus year subgroups, with around 140, 26 and 57 TCR-sequenced participants respectively.

The time point label here, explained by the study, means: about 28 days (+/-7) after the second vaccine dose. AZD1222 recipients given second doses at about 4 weeks or at about 12 weeks were pooled, since spike-specific TCR depth and breadth were not found to differ between the two schedules. Samples from vaccinated people were obtained from the UK trials COV001 and COV002, which included a single-blind randomized controlled phase 2/3 trial of AZD1222 (ChAdOx1 nCoV-19) in healthy adults. Trial participant PBMC samples were collected at day 0 and day 28 after the second dose for TCRbeta chain sequencing. The CDR3 regions of human TCRbeta chains were subjected to immunosequencing. The source study handled its data this way. TCRs in the repertoires were compared against a reference library of SARS-CoV-2-specific TCRs that had been generated with the MIRA antigen-specificity platform. Breadth was defined as the fraction of unique TCRs that were SARS-CoV-2-associated. Depth was defined as the fraction of total T cells that were SARS-CoV-2-associated. Using the MIRA data, every spike-specific TCR was mapped to the spike region that the TCR reacted to and assigned to either a CD4 or a CD8 class. Log10-transformed breadth and depth values were compared by one-way ANOVA with Sidak's multiple comparisons tests. Sourced from immuneACCESS, this table was stored by TCRdb with only in-frame sequences that have V and J called. A share of the clones is absent; for the studies checked, an unresolved V gene accounts for under half, and the remainder has no known explanation. For V, J and clone size, that table is used; D and trimming come from the DNA. The sample table records some 250,000 clones; about 94% of these occur just once. 0.5% to 0.65% of the sample belongs to the ten largest clones.

Spanning cysteine to phenylalanine, the CDR3 consists of 14 amino acids. The kept DNA is CDR3 alone, 42 bases in frame from the first base. In the germline V gene, CDR1 corresponds to MNHEY and CDR2 to SVGAGI. The junction carries 14 bases between V and J, which are trimmed by 6 bases and 2 bases respectively. General conclusions and limits of the study: No day 14 peak-response samples were available, so repertoires were characterized only after the peak T cell response. Only 5 to 7 AZD1222 recipients were SARS-CoV-2 seropositive at baseline, limiting conclusions about previously exposed vaccinees. In the small 56-69-year group, the increase in depth fell short of significance, most likely because of low power. The vaccine-associated CD4 TCRs covered the entire spike protein, and the dominant responses fell in regions 160-218 and 743-854. Participants were mostly white British and included more females than males, and it was suggested by the authors that clonal diversity may have been underestimated. After two AZD1222 doses, both the breadth and the depth of spike-specific TCRs were significantly higher than at day 0 and than in MenACWY recipients. Nearly half of unique spike-specific TCRs reportedly recognized epitopes outside regions mutated in the B.1.351 and B.1.1.7 variants.

The chain was built from TRBV6-5 and TRBJ2-7; no D segment can be confidently identified. This TCR derives from an adult who received the AZD1222 COVID-19 vaccine. This material consisted of peripheral blood, taken 28 days after the second AZD1222 dose. The DNA sequence is as follows: TGTGCCAGCAGCACAGAGTTGTTTCCCTACGAGCAGTACTTC. Protein translation: CASSTELFPYEQYF.